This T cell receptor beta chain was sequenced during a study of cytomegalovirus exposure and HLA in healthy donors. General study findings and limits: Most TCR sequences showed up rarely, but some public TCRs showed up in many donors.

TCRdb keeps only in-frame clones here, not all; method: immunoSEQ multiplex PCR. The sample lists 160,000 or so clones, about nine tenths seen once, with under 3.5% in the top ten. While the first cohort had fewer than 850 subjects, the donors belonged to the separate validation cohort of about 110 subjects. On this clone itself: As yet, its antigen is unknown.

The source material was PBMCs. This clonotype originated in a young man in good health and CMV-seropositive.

CDR3 DNA: TGTGCCACCAGCACCGGGACTAGACCCTACAATGAGCAGTTCTTC. It yields the protein CATSTGTRPYNEQFF. The chain employs TRBV15 and TRBJ2-1; TRBD2 matches 8 bases. V lost 4 bases and J lost 2; bases outside the gene matches: 4. This CDR3 has 15 residues. CDR1 LNHNV and CDR2 YYDKDF come from the germline V gene (reference sequence).